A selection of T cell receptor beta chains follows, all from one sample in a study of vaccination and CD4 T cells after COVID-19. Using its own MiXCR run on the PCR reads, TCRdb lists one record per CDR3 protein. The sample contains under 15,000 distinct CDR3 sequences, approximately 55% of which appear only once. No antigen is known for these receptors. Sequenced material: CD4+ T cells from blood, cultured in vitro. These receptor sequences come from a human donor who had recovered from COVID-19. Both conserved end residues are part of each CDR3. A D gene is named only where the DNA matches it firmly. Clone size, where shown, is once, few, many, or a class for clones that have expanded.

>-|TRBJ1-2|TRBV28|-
TGTGCCAGCAGTCTCGTAGGGAGGGGTGGCTACACCTTC
CASSLVGRGGYTF
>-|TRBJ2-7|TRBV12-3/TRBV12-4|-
TGTGCCAGCAGTCTCAACTACGAGCAGTACTTC
CASSLNYEQYF
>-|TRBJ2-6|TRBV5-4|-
TGTGCCAGCAGCTTGCAGGGAATGAGCTCTGGGGCCAACGTCCTGACTTTC
CASSLQGMSSGANVLTF
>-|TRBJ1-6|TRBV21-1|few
TGTGCCAGCAGCAAAGATGGGACAGGGCCACCTTATTCCTCCTACAATAATTCACCCCTCCACTTT
CASSKDGTGPPYSSYNNSPLHF
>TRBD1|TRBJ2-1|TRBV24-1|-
TGTGCCACTCAAGGACAGGGACGGACCTTTCAGTTCTTC
CATQGQGRTFQFF
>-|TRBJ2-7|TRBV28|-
TGTGCCAGCAGTTTAATCTCGGGCGAGCAGTACTTC
CASSLISGEQYF
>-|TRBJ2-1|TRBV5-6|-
TGTGCCAGCAGCTTAGGACCCGAACAGTTCTTC
CASSLGPEQFF
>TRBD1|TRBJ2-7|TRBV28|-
TGTGCCAGCAGTTCCAACAGGGGGAAGAGCTCCTACGAGCAGTACTTC
CASSSNRGKSSYEQYF
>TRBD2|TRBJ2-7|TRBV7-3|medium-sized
TGTGCCAGCAGTAGCGGGGGGGGCTACGAGCAGTACTTC
CASSSGGGYEQYF
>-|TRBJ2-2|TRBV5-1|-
TGCGCCAGCAGCTCCACAGGGATGAACACCGGGGAGCTGTTTTTT
CASSSTGMNTGELFF
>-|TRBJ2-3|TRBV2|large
TGTGCCAGCAGTGAAGGGATGGGCACAGATACGCAGTATTTT
CASSEGMGTDTQYF
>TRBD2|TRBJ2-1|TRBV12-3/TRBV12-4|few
TGTGCCAGCAGTTTAGTTGGGCTAGCGGGAAAAGTCGAGCAGTTCTTC
CASSLVGLAGKVEQFF
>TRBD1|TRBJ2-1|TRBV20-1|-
TGCAGTGCTAGAGATTGGACAGGGATGAGTGAGCAGTTCTTC
CSARDWTGMSEQFF
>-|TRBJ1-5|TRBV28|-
TGTGCCAGCAGTTCCGCCCCCGGGGGAGGGGGAAGCAATCAGCCCCAGCATTTT
CASSSAPGGGGSNQPQHF
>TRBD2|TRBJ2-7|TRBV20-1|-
TGCAGTGCTAGAGACCGTGGTCCCCTAGCGGGAGGTTGGTACGAGCAGTACTTC
CSARDRGPLAGGWYEQYF
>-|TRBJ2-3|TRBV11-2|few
TGTGCCAGCGCCGTGTCCCGATCTAGCACAGATACGCAGTATTTT
CASAVSRSSTDTQYF
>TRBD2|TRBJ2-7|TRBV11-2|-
TGTGCCAGCAGCGGCGGGACTAGCAGTACCTACGAGCAGTACTTC
CASSGGTSSTYEQYF
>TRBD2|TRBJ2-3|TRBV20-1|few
TGCAGTGCTAGAGATAGCGGGAGCGCACATACGCAGTATTTT
CSARDSGSAHTQYF
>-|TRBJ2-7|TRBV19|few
TGTGCCAGTAGTATGACCCGACAGGGCAGGGGACTCTACGAGCAGTACTTC
CASSMTRQGRGLYEQYF
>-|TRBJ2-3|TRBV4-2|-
TGTGCCAGCAGCCAAGAGGCCCGCATTCCCCCCGATACGCAGTATTTT
CASSQEARIPPDTQYF
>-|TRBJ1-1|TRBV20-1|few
TGCAGTGAAAGGTCCCCGAACACTGAAGCTTTCTTT
CSERSPNTEAFF
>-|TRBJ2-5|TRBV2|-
TGTGCCAGCAGCCCGGGACACCAAGAGACCCAGTACTTC
CASSPGHQETQYF
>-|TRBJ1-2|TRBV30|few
TGTGCCTGGAGCACGAGCAGGGGTGGCTACACCTTC
CAWSTSRGGYTF
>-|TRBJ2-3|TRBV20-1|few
TGCAGTGCTTTGTGGAGGATCACAGATACGCAGTATTTT
CSALWRITDTQYF
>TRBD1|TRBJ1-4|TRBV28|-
TGTGCCAGCAGCCCCGACAGGGTCCAGTGGGAAAAACTGTTTTTT
CASSPDRVQWEKLFF
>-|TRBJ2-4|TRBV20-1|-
TGCAGTGCTAGAGATGCGGTAAACATTCAGTACTTC
CSARDAVNIQYF
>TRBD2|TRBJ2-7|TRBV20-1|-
TGCAGTGCTAGGGGACTAGCGGGAGGCATCGTCACCTACGAGCAGTACTTC
CSARGLAGGIVTYEQYF
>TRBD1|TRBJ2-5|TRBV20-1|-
TGCAGTGCTAGAGGTCAGACAGGGAACCGGCAAGAGACCCAGTACTTC
CSARGQTGNRQETQYF
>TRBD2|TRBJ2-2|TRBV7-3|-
TGTGCCAGCAGACCCAGGACTAGCGGGAACACCGGGGAGCTGTTTTTT
CASRPRTSGNTGELFF
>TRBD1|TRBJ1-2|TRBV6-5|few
TGTGCCAGCAGTTATTACAGGGGGAGCTATGGCTACACCTTC
CASSYYRGSYGYTF
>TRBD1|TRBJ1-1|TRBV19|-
TGTGCCACCCGGGACAGGGGGTATGGGAACACTGAAGCTTTCTTT
CATRDRGYGNTEAFF
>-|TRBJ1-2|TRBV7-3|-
TGTGCCAGCAGCTTTGGGGGAGGGGAAGGCTACACCTTC
CASSFGGGEGYTF
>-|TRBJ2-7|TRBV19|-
TGTGCCAGTAGTGACAGGGAGGGCTACGAGCAGTACTTC
CASSDREGYEQYF
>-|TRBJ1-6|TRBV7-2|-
TGTGCCAGCAGCCTGGGGGGTGGAGGGCATTCACCCCTCCACTTT
CASSLGGGGHSPLHF
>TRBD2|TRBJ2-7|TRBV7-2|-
TGTGCCAGCAGCACCACCGGGACTAACTCCTACGAGCAGTACTTC
CASSTTGTNSYEQYF
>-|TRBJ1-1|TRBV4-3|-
TGCGCCAGCAGTTTAGTGGGGGACGCATATCGGACTGAAGCTTTCTTT
CASSLVGDAYRTEAFF
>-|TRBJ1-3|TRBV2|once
TGTGCCAGCAGTGAAGCGCTTGGGCAGTCTGGAAACACCATATATTTT
CASSEALGQSGNTIYF